The rows below give T cell receptor beta chains drawn from one sample of a study of monozygotic twins with cystic fibrosis. The assay was immunoSEQ multiplex PCR, and TCRdb's table has in-frame clones only and misses some. Among around 9,500 clones listed, over 98% were seen once. The sequencing input was blood. Every receptor here comes from a girl aged 2 to 9 with cystic fibrosis. Both conserved end residues are part of each CDR3. The order of the fields is clone size, D gene, J gene, V gene, CDR3 DNA, CDR3 protein. The D gene is left open where the match is weak. For some rows the clone size is stated as once, few or many, or as a class when expanded; others skip it.

clone size: -; D gene: -; J gene: TRBJ1-5; V gene: TRBV11-1; CDR3 DNA: TGTGCCAGCAGCCGTCCATATCTCGTCGAAAAGCCCCAGCATTTT; CDR3 protein: CASSRPYLVEKPQHF
clone size: -; D gene: TRBD1; J gene: TRBJ2-5; V gene: TRBV6-6; CDR3 DNA: TGTGCCAGCAGCTCAACAGGGGGTGGGGTAGAGACCCAGTACTTC; CDR3 protein: CASSSTGGGVETQYF
clone size: -; D gene: -; J gene: TRBJ2-1; V gene: TRBV27; CDR3 DNA: TGTGCCAGCAGTTGGGGCGGCGACTCCTACAATGAGCAGTTCTTC; CDR3 protein: CASSWGGDSYNEQFF
clone size: -; D gene: -; J gene: TRBJ1-4; V gene: TRBV11-2; CDR3 DNA: TGTGCCAGCAGCCCGGGCCACCGAAGTGAAAAACTGTTTTTT; CDR3 protein: CASSPGHRSEKLFF
clone size: -; D gene: -; J gene: TRBJ1-4; V gene: TRBV7-7; CDR3 DNA: TGTGCTAGCAGCTTGGACAGCGAGGGTAATGAAAAACTGTTTTTT; CDR3 protein: CASSLDSEGNEKLFF
clone size: -; D gene: TRBD2; J gene: TRBJ2-3; V gene: TRBV11-2; CDR3 DNA: TGTGCCAGCAGCTTAGGGGCTAGCGGGAGTTTAGATACGCAGTATTTT; CDR3 protein: CASSLGASGSLDTQYF
clone size: once; D gene: -; J gene: TRBJ2-2; V gene: TRBV19; CDR3 DNA: TGTGCCAGTAGTAGACGGGGTTCGAACACCGGGGAGCTGTTTTTT; CDR3 protein: CASSRRGSNTGELFF
clone size: -; D gene: -; J gene: TRBJ2-7; V gene: TRBV5-1; CDR3 DNA: TGCGCCAGCAGCTTGGTAGGGACATACTACTACGAGCAGTACTTC; CDR3 protein: CASSLVGTYYYEQYF
clone size: -; D gene: -; J gene: TRBJ1-2; V gene: TRBV20-1; CDR3 DNA: TGCAGTGCTAGATTCGGGGGCGGCTACACCTTC; CDR3 protein: CSARFGGGYTF
clone size: -; D gene: -; J gene: TRBJ2-7; V gene: TRBV29-1; CDR3 DNA: TGCAGCGTTGCCCGGGGTAAGTTAGACGAGCAGTACTTC; CDR3 protein: CSVARGKLDEQYF
clone size: -; D gene: TRBD1; J gene: TRBJ1-2; V gene: TRBV10-2; CDR3 DNA: TGCGCCAGCAGCCCGGGACAGGGGAACTATGGCTACACCTTC; CDR3 protein: CASSPGQGNYGYTF
clone size: -; D gene: -; J gene: TRBJ1-2; V gene: TRBV21-1; CDR3 DNA: TGTGCCAGCAGCAAAGAGGGACCAGTTGGCTACACCTTC; CDR3 protein: CASSKEGPVGYTF
clone size: -; D gene: -; J gene: TRBJ1-2; V gene: TRBV2; CDR3 DNA: TGTGCCAGCAGTGTCGTACCTCTAGGCTATGGCTACACCTTC; CDR3 protein: CASSVVPLGYGYTF
clone size: -; D gene: TRBD2; J gene: TRBJ2-2; V gene: TRBV19; CDR3 DNA: TGTGCCAGTAGTATCTCGGCCCGGGCGGGAGCGGCTTACACCGGGGAGCTGTTTTTT; CDR3 protein: CASSISARAGAAYTGELFF
clone size: -; D gene: TRBD2; J gene: TRBJ2-2; V gene: TRBV13; CDR3 DNA: TGTGCCAGCAGCCCGCAGGGACTAGCAATGGCCGGGGAGCTGTTTTTT; CDR3 protein: CASSPQGLAMAGELFF
clone size: -; D gene: TRBD2; J gene: TRBJ2-7; V gene: TRBV5-6; CDR3 DNA: TGTGCCAGCAGCTTGCCGGGACTAGGGTACGAGCAGTACTTC; CDR3 protein: CASSLPGLGYEQYF
clone size: -; D gene: TRBD1; J gene: TRBJ1-5; V gene: TRBV30; CDR3 DNA: TGTGCCTGGAGTGAAGGACAGGGAATCCATCAGCCCCAGCATTTT; CDR3 protein: CAWSEGQGIHQPQHF
clone size: -; D gene: -; J gene: TRBJ2-7; V gene: TRBV19; CDR3 DNA: TGTGCCAGTAGTATAAGAGGCGCCGAGCAGTACTTC; CDR3 protein: CASSIRGAEQYF
clone size: -; D gene: -; J gene: TRBJ2-7; V gene: TRBV15; CDR3 DNA: TGTGCCACCAGCAGAGATGGCCAGGAAACCTACGAGCAGTACTTC; CDR3 protein: CATSRDGQETYEQYF
clone size: -; D gene: -; J gene: TRBJ2-7; V gene: TRBV21-1; CDR3 DNA: TGTGCCAGCAGCAAATCGCTAGGAAGCCTCTACGAGCAGTACTTC; CDR3 protein: CASSKSLGSLYEQYF
clone size: -; D gene: TRBD1; J gene: TRBJ1-4; V gene: TRBV5-1; CDR3 DNA: TGCGCCAGCAGCTTGGACGGGACAGGGATAGAAAAACTGTTTTTT; CDR3 protein: CASSLDGTGIEKLFF
clone size: -; D gene: TRBD2; J gene: TRBJ2-7; V gene: TRBV10-2; CDR3 DNA: TGCGCCAGCAGCGCACTAGCGGGGTATTCCTACGAGCAGTACTTC; CDR3 protein: CASSALAGYSYEQYF
clone size: -; D gene: -; J gene: TRBJ2-7; V gene: TRBV12-5; CDR3 DNA: TGTGCTAGTGGTCAGGACGGACTCTACGATGGGCAGTACTTC; CDR3 protein: CASGQDGLYDGQYF
clone size: -; D gene: -; J gene: TRBJ1-3; V gene: TRBV5-1; CDR3 DNA: TGCGCCAGCAGCTTGACTATCCTGCGAGGTGGAAACACCATATATTTT; CDR3 protein: CASSLTILRGGNTIYF
clone size: -; D gene: -; J gene: TRBJ1-2; V gene: TRBV19; CDR3 DNA: TGTGCCAGTCAAAAAGCGGAGGGGAACTATGGCTACACCTTC; CDR3 protein: CASQKAEGNYGYTF
clone size: -; D gene: -; J gene: TRBJ2-2; V gene: TRBV6-5; CDR3 DNA: TGTGCCAGCAGTTACTCAAACACCGGGGAGCTGTTTTTT; CDR3 protein: CASSYSNTGELFF
clone size: -; D gene: TRBD2; J gene: TRBJ2-7; V gene: TRBV2; CDR3 DNA: TGTGCCAGCAGCCTGGGAGGGTTGGGTCTCTCCTACGAGCAGTACTTC; CDR3 protein: CASSLGGLGLSYEQYF
clone size: once; D gene: TRBD2; J gene: TRBJ2-3; V gene: TRBV2; CDR3 DNA: TGTGCCAGCAGTATTACTAGCGGCCTCACAGATACGCAGTATTTT; CDR3 protein: CASSITSGLTDTQYF
clone size: -; D gene: -; J gene: TRBJ1-3; V gene: TRBV13; CDR3 DNA: TGTGCCAGCAGCCCCCGACCTACTTCTACATCTGGAAACACCATATATTTT; CDR3 protein: CASSPRPTSTSGNTIYF
clone size: few; D gene: -; J gene: TRBJ2-7; V gene: TRBV2; CDR3 DNA: TGTGCCAGCAAGACGATGAGGGGTTCGGACGAGCAGTACTTC; CDR3 protein: CASKTMRGSDEQYF
clone size: once; D gene: -; J gene: TRBJ1-1; V gene: TRBV28; CDR3 DNA: TGTGCCAGCATCTTTTCAGGGTTATACACTGAAGCTTTCTTT; CDR3 protein: CASIFSGLYTEAFF
clone size: -; D gene: -; J gene: TRBJ1-5; V gene: TRBV7-2; CDR3 DNA: TGTGCCAGCAGCTGGGTCCCGAATCAGCCCCAGCATTTT; CDR3 protein: CASSWVPNQPQHF
clone size: -; D gene: -; J gene: TRBJ1-2; V gene: TRBV30; CDR3 DNA: TGTGCCTGGACAGGGGACGATAACTATGGCTACACCTTC; CDR3 protein: CAWTGDDNYGYTF
clone size: -; D gene: -; J gene: TRBJ2-7; V gene: TRBV6-5; CDR3 DNA: TGTGCCAGCAGTCGAGAGCGTTCATCCTACGAGCAGTACTTC; CDR3 protein: CASSRERSSYEQYF
clone size: -; D gene: -; J gene: TRBJ1-1; V gene: TRBV2; CDR3 DNA: TGTGCCAGCAGTGCAAACACTGAAGCTTTCTTT; CDR3 protein: CASSANTEAFF
clone size: -; D gene: -; J gene: TRBJ2-7; V gene: TRBV29-1; CDR3 DNA: TGCAGCGTTGCATTGACCTCCTACGAGCAGTACTTC; CDR3 protein: CSVALTSYEQYF
clone size: once; D gene: TRBD1; J gene: TRBJ2-5; V gene: TRBV15; CDR3 DNA: TGTGCCACCAGCTCTGATGGGACAGGGAAGACCCAGTACTTC; CDR3 protein: CATSSDGTGKTQYF
clone size: -; D gene: -; J gene: TRBJ1-1; V gene: TRBV27; CDR3 DNA: TGTGCCAGCAGTCCCCAGATCGACCCATTTGGGGACACTGAAGCTTTCTTT; CDR3 protein: CASSPQIDPFGDTEAFF
clone size: -; D gene: -; J gene: TRBJ1-1; V gene: TRBV20-1; CDR3 DNA: TGCAGTGCTAGATGGACTGAAGCTTTCTTT; CDR3 protein: CSARWTEAFF
clone size: -; D gene: -; J gene: TRBJ2-7; V gene: TRBV6-6; CDR3 DNA: TGTGCCAGCAGCCAGCCCAGCTACGAGCAGTACTTC; CDR3 protein: CASSQPSYEQYF
clone size: -; D gene: -; J gene: TRBJ1-2; V gene: TRBV2; CDR3 DNA: TGTGCCAGCAGTGGTTCGATCTTGGATGGCTACACCTTC; CDR3 protein: CASSGSILDGYTF